Shown below are 2 T cell receptor beta chains from a single sample sequenced in a study of T cell repertoires in ileal Crohn's disease (dated by TCRdb to the late 2010s). The sample's time point label, in plain terms: neoterminal ileum biopsy at postoperative endoscopy, about 6 months after surgery. Receptor libraries were prepared by the immunoSEQ multiplex PCR assay. TCRdb mirrors the immuneACCESS table, restricted to in-frame sequences. Some clones are absent from its copies; in checked studies, under half trace to an unresolved V gene, and the reason for the others is unknown. This sample is represented by 2,600 or so clones; just under 80% of them were singletons. About 21% of the sample comes from the top ten. The source material was ileal tissue. The receptors here all came from an adult with Crohn's disease.

The chain joins TRBV7-8 to TRBJ2-7; D is possibly TRBD2 (5 bases). Germline V gene sequence: CDR1 SGHVS, CDR2 FQNEAQ. This CDR3 has 13 amino acids. V was trimmed by 5 bases and J by 4 bases, leaving 12 bases between them. CDR3 region: CASSPSLGYEQYF. CDR3 bases: TGTGCCAGCAGCCCTAGCTTGGGTTACGAGCAGTACTTC.

This sequence joins TRBV30 and TRBJ2-7; 7 bases are shared with TRBD2. In germline, CDR1 is GTSNPN, CDR2 SVGIG (reference sequence). The CDR3 runs to 15 residues. Losses at the gene ends were 2 bases for V and 4 bases for J; bases not matched to a gene: 11. CDR3 region: CAWSLGGSGVYEQYF. Written as DNA, the CDR3 is TGTGCCTGGAGTCTGGGCGGGAGTGGGGTTTACGAGCAGTACTTC.